The rows below give T cell receptor beta chains drawn from one sample of a study of response to subunit inactivated influenza vaccine. One entry per CDR3 protein results from TCRdb running MiXCR on the RT-PCR reads. The data contain roughly 630,000 distinct CDR3 sequences, 14% of them seen just once; the ten biggest clones take up 7.5% to 8%. Material: PBMCs from blood, obtained less than 15 days before vaccination. The origin of the receptors is a man aged 45-65 years who received an inactivated influenza vaccine. CDR3s include the opening cysteine and the closing phenylalanine or tryptophan. A D gene is named only where the DNA matches it firmly. Clone sizes are given selectively: once, few, many, or a class where the clone is expanded.

few,TRBJ2-7,-,TRBV28,TGTGCCAGCAGTTTATCGGGATCAGGATCGTTCTACGAGCAGTACTTC,CASSLSGSGSFYEQYF
few,TRBJ2-5,-,TRBV4-2,TGTGCCAGCAGCCAAGAACCCGGGCCAGAGACCCAGTACTTC,CASSQEPGPETQYF
many,TRBJ2-1,TRBD1,TRBV7-2,TGTGCCAGCAGCCCAAGGACAGGGAGCTCCTACAATGAGCAGTTCTTC,CASSPRTGSSYNEQFF
-,TRBJ2-3,-,TRBV20-1,TGCAGTGCCCCCACAGATACGCAGTATTTT,CSAPTDTQYF
few,TRBJ2-1,-,TRBV6-1,TGTGCCAGCAGTGAGGGGAGCAGGGCATTCTACAATGAGCAGTTCTTC,CASSEGSRAFYNEQFF
-,TRBJ2-5,-,TRBV7-6,TGTGCCAGCAGCTTAGAAAGGCCGCCGGGGGAGACCCAGTACTTC,CASSLERPPGETQYF
few,TRBJ2-5,TRBD1,TRBV5-6,TGTGCCAGCAGTCTGGACAGGGGTACCCAAGAGACCCAGTACTTC,CASSLDRGTQETQYF
-,TRBJ2-7,-,TRBV29-1,TGCAGCGTTGCCCTGGGCCTCGGCTACGAGCAGTACTTC,CSVALGLGYEQYF
many,TRBJ2-5,TRBD2,TRBV27,TGTGCCAGCAGATCTAGCGGGGGGGTAGAGACCCAGTACTTC,CASRSSGGVETQYF
few,TRBJ2-5,TRBD2,TRBV9,TGTGCCAGCAGCGTAGCAGCGGGGGCCCGAGAGACCCAGTACTTC,CASSVAAGARETQYF
many,TRBJ2-1,-,TRBV12-3/TRBV12-4,TGTGCCAGCACTCCCGGCCCGGGGGGCTACTTCTTC,CASTPGPGGYFF